A single sample gave rise to the 5 T cell receptor beta chains below, sequenced in a study of blood T cell repertoires in COVID-19. Clones were sequenced by immunoSEQ multiplex PCR, and TCRdb holds only the in-frame ones, with some missing. The sample has around 200,000 clones, about 82% seen once. Sequencing was performed on peripheral blood. Source of these receptors: a woman of 80 years or more with acute or convalescent COVID-19.

The chain recombines TRBV7-9 with TRBJ1-1; D is perhaps TRBD1 (5 bases). CDR1 and CDR2 from the germline V gene are SEHNR and FQNEAQ (reference sequence). The CDR3 has 14 amino acids. V was cut by 5 bases and J by 4 bases, with 14 bases left in between. CDR3 residues: CASSRVGGRTEAFF. The DNA for the CDR3 is TGTGCCAGCAGCCGGGTCGGGGGACGCACTGAAGCTTTCTTT.

This clone was seen only a few times. V gene TRBV28 combines with J gene TRBJ1-5, with a tentative D call TRBD1 (6 bases). CDR3 length: 15 amino acids. Germline CDR1 and CDR2: MDHEN and SYDVKM. Trimming removed 4 bases from V and 2 bases from J, with 12 bases in between. CDR3 protein: CASSSPGQGNQPQHF. In nucleotides, the CDR3 is TGTGCCAGCAGTTCGCCGGGACAAGGCAATCAGCCCCAGCATTTT.

The rearrangement links TRBV2 to TRBJ2-1; D is unclear. Per germline, CDR1 SNHLY and CDR2 FYNNEI. V lost 6 bases, J lost 8 bases, and 23 bases lay in between. The CDR3 is 16 residues long. The CDR3, as DNA: TGTGCCAGCAGCTTCTTCCGCGGCCCAGCAGAGGATGAGCAGTTCTTC. Protein product: CASSFFRGPAEDEQFF. The entire variable domain, with the rest obtained from reference TRBV2 and TRBJ2-1, is as follows: EPEVTQTPSHQVTQMGQEVILRCVPISNHLYFYWYRQILGQKVEFLVSFYNNEISEKSEIFDDQFSVERPDGSNFTLKIRSTKLEDSAMYFCASSFFRGPAEDEQFFGPGTRLTVL.

The chain links TRBV10-1 to TRBJ2-7, with TRBD1 identical over 7 bases. This CDR3 spans 15 amino acids. CDR1 is WNHNN, CDR2 SYGVQD, per germline (reference sequence). With V trimmed by 6 bases and J by 0 bases, 8 bases remained unmatched. The CDR3, as DNA: TGCGCCAGCAGCTCCGGACAGGTGAGCTCCTACGAGCAGTACTTC. It encodes CASSSGQVSSYEQYF.

This clone has just one count. The chain carries TRBV27 and TRBJ2-5; TRBD1 aligns across 7 bases. The CDR3 spans 14 residues. Losses at the gene ends were 6 bases for V and 1 base for J; bases not matched to a gene: 5. In germline, CDR1 is MNHEY, CDR2 SMNVEV (reference sequence). DNA for the CDR3: TGTGCCAGCAGACCAGGGGGTTCCCAAGAGACCCAGTACTTC. Translation gives CASRPGGSQETQYF.